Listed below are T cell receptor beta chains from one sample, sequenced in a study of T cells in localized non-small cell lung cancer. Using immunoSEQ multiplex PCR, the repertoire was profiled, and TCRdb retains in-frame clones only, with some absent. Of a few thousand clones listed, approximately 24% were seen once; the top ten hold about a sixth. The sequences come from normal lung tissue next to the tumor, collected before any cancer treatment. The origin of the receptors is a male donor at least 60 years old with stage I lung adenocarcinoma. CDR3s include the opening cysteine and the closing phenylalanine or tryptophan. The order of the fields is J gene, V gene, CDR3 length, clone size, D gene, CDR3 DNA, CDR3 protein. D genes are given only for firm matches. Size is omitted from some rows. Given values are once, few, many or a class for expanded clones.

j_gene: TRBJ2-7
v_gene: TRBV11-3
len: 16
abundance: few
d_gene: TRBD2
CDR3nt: TGTGCCAGCAGCCCCACTAGCGGGAGTAGATCCTACGAGCAGTACTTC
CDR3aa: CASSPTSGSRSYEQYF

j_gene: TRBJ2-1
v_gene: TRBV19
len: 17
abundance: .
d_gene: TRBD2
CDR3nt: TGTGCCAGTAGTATGGGACTAGCGGGAGTCTCCTACAATGAGCAGTTCTTC
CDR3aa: CASSMGLAGVSYNEQFF

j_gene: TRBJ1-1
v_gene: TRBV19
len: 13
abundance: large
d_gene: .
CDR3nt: TGTGCCAGTAGTGAGACCATAGGCACTGAAGCTTTCTTT
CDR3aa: CASSETIGTEAFF

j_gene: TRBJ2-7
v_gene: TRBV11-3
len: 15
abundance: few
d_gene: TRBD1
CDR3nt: TGTGCCAGCACCCTCTTAGGGGGCCAGACCTACGAGCAGTACTTC
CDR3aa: CASTLLGGQTYEQYF

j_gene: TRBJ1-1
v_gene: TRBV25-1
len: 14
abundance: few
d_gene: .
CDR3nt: TGTGCCAGCAGTGAATCCGGGACGGTCCTCGAAGCTTTCTTT
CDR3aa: CASSESGTVLEAFF

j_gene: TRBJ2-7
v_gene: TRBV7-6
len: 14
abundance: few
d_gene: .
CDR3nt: TGTGCCAGCAGCTTACAAGCTACCTCCTACGAGCAGTACTTC
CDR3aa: CASSLQATSYEQYF

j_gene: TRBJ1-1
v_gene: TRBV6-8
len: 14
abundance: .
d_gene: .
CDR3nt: TGTGCCAGCCATACCCCAGGGGCTGAGGCTGAAGCTTTCTTT
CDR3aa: CASHTPGAEAEAFF

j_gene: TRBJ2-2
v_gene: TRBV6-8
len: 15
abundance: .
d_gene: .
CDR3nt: TGTGCCAGCAGCGACCGACGGGATTTCACCGGGGAGCTGTTTTTT
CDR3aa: CASSDRRDFTGELFF

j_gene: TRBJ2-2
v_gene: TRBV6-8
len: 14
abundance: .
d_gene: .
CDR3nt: TGTGCCAGCAGTTACGGGGAAAGCACCGGGGAGCTGTTTTTT
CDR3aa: CASSYGESTGELFF

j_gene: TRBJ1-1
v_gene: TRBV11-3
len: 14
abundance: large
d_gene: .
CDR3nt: TGTGCCAGCAGCTTAGGGGCCGGAAACACTGAAGCTTTCTTT
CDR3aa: CASSLGAGNTEAFF

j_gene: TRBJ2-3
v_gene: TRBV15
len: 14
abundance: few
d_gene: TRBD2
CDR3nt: TGTGCCACCAGCATTGGCGGGGGGTTAGATACGCAGTATTTT
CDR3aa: CATSIGGGLDTQYF

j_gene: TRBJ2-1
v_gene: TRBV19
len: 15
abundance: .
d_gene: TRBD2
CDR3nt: TGTGCCAGTAGTATCTTCAGAGCGGGAGTTCTTGAGCAGTTCTTC
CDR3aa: CASSIFRAGVLEQFF

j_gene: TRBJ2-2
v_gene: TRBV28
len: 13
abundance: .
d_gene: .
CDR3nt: TGTGCCAGCACCCTTTCTGGGACCGGGGAGCTGTTTTTT
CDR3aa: CASTLSGTGELFF

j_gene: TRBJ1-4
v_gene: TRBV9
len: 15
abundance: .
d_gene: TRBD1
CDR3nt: TGTGCCAGCAGTGAAACCCCGACAGGGAATGAAAAACTGTTTTTT
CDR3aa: CASSETPTGNEKLFF

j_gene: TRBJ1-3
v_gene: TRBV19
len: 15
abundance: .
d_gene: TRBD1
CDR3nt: TGTGCCAGTAGTGAGAGACAGGGGGCTGGAAACACCATATATTTT
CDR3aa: CASSERQGAGNTIYF

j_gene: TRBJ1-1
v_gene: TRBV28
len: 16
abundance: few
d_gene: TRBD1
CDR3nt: TGTGCCAGCAGTCGACAGGGTATCGGGGCGAACACTGAAGCTTTCTTT
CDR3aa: CASSRQGIGANTEAFF

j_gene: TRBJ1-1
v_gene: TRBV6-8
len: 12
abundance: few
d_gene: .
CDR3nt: TGTGCCAGCAACCAGGTTAACACTGAAGCTTTCTTT
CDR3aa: CASNQVNTEAFF

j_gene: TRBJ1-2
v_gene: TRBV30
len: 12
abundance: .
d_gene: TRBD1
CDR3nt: TGTGCCTGGACGGGACAGGGCTATGGCTACACCTTC
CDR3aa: CAWTGQGYGYTF